This entry lists 23 T cell receptor beta chains sequenced from one sample in a study of cytomegalovirus exposure and HLA in healthy donors. Primers included in the PCR were 60 Vbeta and 13 Jbeta primers. This table comes from immunoSEQ multiplex PCR, and its TCRdb copy is limited to in-frame clones, with some not included. Of about 130,000 clones in the sample, around 85% were seen once. The sample was PBMCs. The receptors were sampled from a woman between 25 and 40 years old in good health and CMV-seropositive.

The rearrangement uses TRBV11-2 and TRBJ1-4; TRBD1 matches 8 bases. V shed 5 bases and J 11 bases; nucleotides not matched to a gene: 16. The CDR3 has 16 amino acids. Germline loops: CDR1 SGHAT, CDR2 FQNNGV. CDR3 in amino acids: CASSLPPGQGEKKLFF. In nucleotides, the CDR3 is TGTGCCAGCAGCCTACCCCCCGGACAGGGAGAAAAGAAACTGTTTTTT.

This chain joins TRBV9 and TRBJ2-2, with 11 bases matching TRBD2. V shed 2 bases and J 1 base; nucleotides not matched to a gene: 1. The CDR3 loop spans 16 amino acids. The germline CDR1 and CDR2 sequences are SGDLS and YYNGEE. The CDR3 DNA sequence: TGTGCCAGCAGCGTCCTAGCGGGAGGGAACACCGGGGAGCTGTTTTTT. Translating gives CASSVLAGGNTGELFF.

The chain couples TRBV11-2 to TRBJ1-1; possibly TRBD1 for D (5 bases). The CDR3 consists of 15 residues. CDR1 SGHAT and CDR2 FQNNGV come from the germline V gene. Trimming left V 5 bases short and J 5 bases short, with 18 bases between. CDR3 DNA sequence: TGTGCCAGCAGCCCAATTTTCGGGGGAACGACTGAAGCTTTCTTT. This codes for CASSPIFGGTTEAFF. Full variable domain (missing parts from reference TRBV11-2 and TRBJ1-1): EAGVAQSPRYKIIEKRQSVAFWCNPISGHATLYWYQQILGQGPKLLIQFQNNGVVDDSQLPKDRFSAERLKGVDSTLKIQPAKLEDSAVYLCASSPIFGGTTEAFFGQGTRLTVV.

The J gene is TRBJ2-7, the V gene TRBV4-2; 7 nucleotides match TRBD2. Germline V gene lookup returns CDR1 LGHNA and CDR2 YNFKEQ. The ends lost 0 bases at V and 7 bases at J; junction bases unmatched: 6. The length of the CDR3 is 14 residues. CDR3 sequence (DNA): TGTGCCAGCAGCCAAGAACTGGCGGGAGAGGAGCAGTACTTC. Its protein is CASSQELAGEEQYF.

The rearrangement uses TRBV30 and TRBJ1-1; 7 nucleotides match TRBD1. V shed 5 bases and J 2 bases; nucleotides not matched to a gene: 11. The length of the CDR3 is 15 residues. The germline CDR1 and CDR2 sequences are GTSNPN and SVGIG (reference sequence). CDR3 in amino acids: CAWLSTGTANTEAFF. The DNA of the CDR3 is TGTGCCTGGCTTTCAACCGGGACAGCCAACACTGAAGCTTTCTTT. Based on the CDR3 plus reference TRBV30 and TRBJ1-1, the full variable domain is SQTIHQWPATLVQPVGSPLSLECTVEGTSNPNLYWYRQAAGRGLQLLFYSVGIGQISSEVPQNLSASRPQDRQFILSSKKLLLSDSGFYLCAWLSTGTANTEAFFGQGTRLTVV.

As for this clone: Other DNA sequences of this sample code for an identical CDR3. The chain couples TRBV5-8 to TRBJ1-1, with a possible D match to TRBD1 (6 bases). V dropped 4 bases and J dropped 5 bases, with 12 bases sitting between them. This CDR3 has 13 amino acids. The germline V gene has CDR1 SGHTS and CDR2 YDEGEE. The CDR3 loop is CASSPGGGTEAFF. The CDR3 DNA follows: TGTGCCAGCAGCCCGGGAGGGGGTACTGAAGCTTTCTTT.

Regarding this clone: The junction departs from the called germline gene at one end, perhaps through a read error. This chain links TRBV7-9 with TRBJ1-1; the D is unclear. Germline V lookup: CDR1 SEHNR, CDR2 FQNEAQ (reference sequence). CDR3 length equals 13 residues. In nucleotides, the CDR3 is TGTTCCAGCAGCTTTTCCGGAGGCACTGAAGCTTTCTTT. Translation gives CSSSFSGGTEAFF.

J is TRBJ2-1 and V is TRBV25-1; TRBD2 matches 12 bases. Losses at the gene ends were 6 bases for V and 4 bases for J; bases not matched to a gene: 4. The germline V gene encodes CDR1 MGHDK and CDR2 SYGVNS. The CDR3 sequence is 15 residues long. The CDR3 sequence: CASSLLAGGYNEQFF. In DNA, the CDR3 is TGTGCCAGCAGCCTACTAGCGGGGGGATACAATGAGCAGTTCTTC.

This chain connects TRBV9 to TRBJ1-3; D is ambiguous. This CDR3 spans 14 amino acids. Between the trimmed V and J ends, which lost 3 bases and 2 bases, there was a span of 9 bases. Per germline, CDR1 SGDLS and CDR2 YYNGEE. The CDR3 is CASSDQVTGNTIYF. Here the CDR3 DNA reads TGTGCCAGCAGCGATCAGGTAACTGGAAACACCATATATTTT.

V and J are TRBV5-6 and TRBJ1-2; 8 bases line up with TRBD1. Unmatched junction bases numbered 2, after V lost 0 bases and J lost 7 bases. This CDR3 spans 13 amino acids. Germline CDR1 and CDR2: SGHDT and YYEEEE. This CDR3 reads CASSLVDRVGYTF. The CDR3 DNA sequence: TGTGCCAGCAGCTTGGTGGACAGGGTTGGCTACACCTTC. Using reference TRBV5-6 and TRBJ1-2 for the parts outside the CDR3, the full variable domain is DAGVTQSPTHLIKTRGQQVTLRCSPKSGHDTVSWYQQALGQGPQFIFQYYEEEERQRGNFPDRFSGHQFPNYSSELNVNALLLGDSALYLCASSLVDRVGYTFGSGTRLTVV.

The chain has TRBV5-1 and TRBJ1-2; 7 nucleotides line up with TRBD1. The CDR3 runs to 13 residues. J gave up 0 bases and V 7 bases, and 3 bases lay outside the gene matches. CDR1 is SGHRS, CDR2 YFSETQ, per germline. Here the CDR3 reads CASGDSPNYGYTF. In nucleotides, the CDR3 is TGCGCCAGCGGGGACAGTCCTAACTATGGCTACACCTTC.

The genes are TRBV7-7 and TRBJ2-3; TRBD1 agrees at 7 bases. Looked up from germline, CDR1 is SSHAT and CDR2 is FNYEAQ (reference sequence). The V segment lost 4 bases and the J segment 4 bases; nucleotides outside the gene matches: 2. This CDR3 is 13 amino acids long. This chain's CDR3 is CASSSTGADTQYF. DNA of the CDR3: TGTGCCAGCAGCTCTACAGGGGCAGATACGCAGTATTTT.

The chain couples TRBV6-4 to TRBJ1-6; D uncertain. V was cut by 2 bases and J by 7 bases, with 6 bases left in between. The CDR3 sequence is 13 residues long. Germline lookup yields CDR1 MRHNA and CDR2 SNTAGT. For the CDR3, the DNA is TGTGCCAGCAGTGACACAGAAAATTCACCCCTCCACTTT. Translated: CASSDTENSPLHF.

This clone was seen only a few times. The chain recombines TRBV6-5 with TRBJ1-1; a possible D gene is TRBD1 (5 bases). The ends were cut back, 5 bases at V and 7 bases at J, with 8 bases in the middle. From germline, CDR1 is MNHEY and CDR2 SVGAGI. The CDR3 has 11 amino acids. The CDR3 bases are TGTGCCAGCAGTACGACAGTTGAAGCTTTCTTT. Its protein is CASSTTVEAFF.

V is TRBV5-1 and J is TRBJ2-1; D might be TRBD2 (7 bases). CDR3 size: 16 residues. Trimming took 3 bases from V and 0 from J, leaving 13 bases between them. Germline loops: CDR1 SGHRS, CDR2 YFSETQ. In DNA form, the CDR3 reads TGCGCCAGCAGCTGGGGGCGGGGGAGCTCCTACAATGAGCAGTTCTTC. It encodes CASSWGRGSSYNEQFF.

This chain uses TRBV19 with TRBJ2-7; 10 bases are a match to TRBD1. With V trimmed by 6 bases and J by 0 bases, 2 bases remained unmatched. Looked up from germline, CDR1 is LNHDA and CDR2 is SQIVND (reference sequence). This CDR3 has 14 amino acids. CDR3: CASSRTGGSYEQYF. CDR3 DNA sequence: TGTGCCAGTAGCCGGACAGGGGGCTCCTACGAGCAGTACTTC.

The chain combines TRBV28 with TRBJ1-4; D is uncertain. This CDR3 contains 12 residues. Germline CDR1 is MDHEN and CDR2 is SYDVKM. Trimming stripped 3 bases from V and 3 bases from J, with 2 bases between. The CDR3 reads CASSFANEKLFF. CDR3 bases: TGTGCCAGCAGTTTCGCTAATGAAAAACTGTTTTTT.

The chain combines TRBV28 with TRBJ1-5; D may be TRBD1 (5 bases). Germline lookup yields CDR1 MDHEN and CDR2 SYDVKM. Trimming took off 6 bases at V and 4 bases at J, with 10 bases between the two ends. The CDR3 sequence is 13 residues long. The CDR3 loop is CASSSPGNQPQHF. CDR3 in DNA: TGTGCCAGCAGCTCCCCAGGGAATCAGCCCCAGCATTTT.

This clone was counted once. The chain employs TRBV6-5 and TRBJ2-1, with 7 positions matching TRBD1. Trimming at V came to 4 bases and at J to 6 bases, leaving 12 bases not matched to a gene. The CDR3 is 16 amino acids. CDR1 MNHEY and CDR2 SVGAGI come from the germline V gene. CDR3 nucleotide sequence: TGTGCCAGCAGTTTCTCCGGGACAGCTTCTTCCAATGAGCAGTTCTTC. Translated: CASSFSGTASSNEQFF.

The V call is TRBV5-1, the J call TRBJ2-1, with 8 bases lining up with TRBD2. CDR1 SGHRS and CDR2 YFSETQ come from the germline V gene. The CDR3 is made up of 16 amino acids. With V trimmed by 3 bases and J by 1 base, 6 bases remained unmatched. The CDR3 coding sequence is TGCGCCAGCAGCTCCCGGACTAGCAGTTCCTACAATGAGCAGTTCTTC. Amino acid sequence: CASSSRTSSSYNEQFF. Looking up the rest from reference TRBV5-1 and TRBJ2-1 gives the full variable domain: KAGVTQTPRYLIKTRGQQVTLSCSPISGHRSVSWYQQTPGQGLQFLFEYFSETQRNKGNFPGRFSGRQFSNSRSEMNVSTLELGDSALYLCASSSRTSSSYNEQFFGPGTRLTVL.

This chain links TRBV4-1 with TRBJ1-1; D call uncertain. Germline V lookup: CDR1 MGHRA, CDR2 YSYEKL. V lost 4 bases and J lost 8, with 14 bases in between. This CDR3 is 13 amino acids long. The CDR3 reads CASSPSGGREAFF. The DNA of the CDR3 is TGCGCCAGCAGCCCCAGCGGAGGCCGCGAAGCTTTCTTT.

This CDR3 is CASSYNTGEGDTEAFF. The DNA of the CDR3 is TGTGCCAGCAGTTACAACACCGGGGAGGGGGACACTGAAGCTTTCTTT. This chain joins TRBV6-5 and TRBJ1-1, with a tentative D call TRBD1 (6 bases). The CDR3 is made up of 16 amino acids. Germline CDR1 reads MNHEY; CDR2 reads SVGAGI. Trimming pared 2 bases from V and 3 bases from J, leaving 16 bases between.

V and J are TRBV27 and TRBJ1-4; 8 positions agree with TRBD1. CDR3 length: 15 amino acids. Germline assignment: CDR1 MNHEY and CDR2 SMNVEV (reference sequence). The junction had 6 bases not matched to a gene; V was cut back by 5 bases and J by 4 bases. In nucleotides, the CDR3 is TGTGCCAGCAGTCTGGAGACAGGGGTTAATGAAAAACTGTTTTTT. This translates into CASSLETGVNEKLFF.